Sequencing of this T cell receptor beta chain was carried out in a study of shared clonotypes between healthy human individuals. Only in-frame clones appear in the TCRdb table, and some are missing; sequencing was by immunoSEQ multiplex PCR. The sample has more than 1.2 million clones, approximately 98.5% seen once. J gave up 0 bases and V 4 bases, and 10 bases lay outside the gene matches. CDR1 is SGHRS and CDR2 is YFSETQ in the germline V gene. This CDR3 region has 17 residues. This clone was recorded only once. The antigen is undetermined. All donors qualified as healthy HIV-negative adults and had experienced no recent acute infections or vaccinations. Whole-study findings and limits: Some naive CD4 clonotypes, about 5.5%, turned up in common across a handful of donors. Across subsets, estimated richness was generally greater for naive than for memory populations. Sampling involved blood alone; tissue repertoires likely differ.

This clonotype was sampled from a man aged 30-40 years in good health. The gene calls are TRBV5-1 and TRBJ2-3; 8 positions agree with TRBD2. Sequenced input: naive CD4+ T cells sorted from blood. Subset denoted: CD45RA+ positively selected. CDR3: CASSLPLAGPSTDTQYF. The CDR3 DNA is TGCGCCAGCAGCCTGCCCCTAGCGGGTCCTAGCACAGATACGCAGTATTTT.